Shown below are 29 T cell receptor beta chains from a single sample sequenced in a study of OX40 agonist ivuxolimab in advanced cancers. Libraries were built with the immunoSEQ multiplex PCR assay. The table was pulled from immuneACCESS by TCRdb, which kept in-frame rearrangements only. Such tables lose some clones; where checked, under half of the loss comes from unresolved V genes, and the rest has no known cause. Counted in this sample were tens of thousands of clones; roughly 84% of them appeared once. The ten largest clones take up around 0.78% of the sample. The source material was CD4+ or CD8+ T cells sorted from blood, sampled in a trial of the OX40 agonist ivuxolimab. These receptors all come from an adult with an advanced solid tumor such as melanoma, head and neck, liver or kidney cancer.

This chain uses TRBV28 with TRBJ2-5, with 8 bases lining up with TRBD2. The CDR3 loop spans 16 amino acids. Per germline, CDR1 MDHEN and CDR2 SYDVKM. V was pared by 2 bases and J by 0 bases, with 5 bases of the junction left unmatched. As DNA, the CDR3 is TGTGCCAGCAGTTTACAGCGGGGGACCTACCAAGAGACCCAGTACTTC. Protein: CASSLQRGTYQETQYF. The whole variable domain, remainder taken from reference TRBV28 and TRBJ2-5, is DVKVTQSSRYLVKRTGEKVFLECVQDMDHENMFWYRQDPGLGLRLIYFSYDVKMKEKGDIPEGYSVSREKKERFSLILESASTNQTSMYLCASSLQRGTYQETQYFGPGTRLLVL.

The V and J genes are TRBV4-3 and TRBJ1-2; 7 bases fit TRBD1. The germline gives CDR1 LGHNA, CDR2 YSLEER. The CDR3 is 13 amino acids. With 4 bases clipped from V and 7 bases from J, the junction kept 6 bases outside the gene matches. The CDR3 protein is CASSRDSSIGYTF. For the CDR3, the DNA is TGCGCCAGCAGCCGGGACAGTTCCATTGGCTACACCTTC.

The chain uses TRBV19 and TRBJ2-3, with 10 bases matching TRBD2. The germline CDR1 and CDR2 sequences are LNHDA and SQIVND (reference sequence). Trimming at V came to 9 bases and at J to 2 bases, leaving 5 bases not matched to a gene. This CDR3 has 14 amino acids. CDR3 amino acids: CASTSGVNTDTQYF. Written as DNA, the CDR3 is TGTGCCAGCACTAGCGGGGTAAACACAGATACGCAGTATTTT.

The V and J genes are TRBV11-2 and TRBJ1-3; tentatively, D is TRBD1 (5 bases). V was shortened by 5 bases and J by 10 bases, with 18 bases between the two germline ends. The CDR3 length is 14 residues. CDR1 SGHAT and CDR2 FQNNGV come from the germline V gene. As DNA, the CDR3 is TGTGCCAGCAGCCTTCGGGTAGGGGTTCGGACCATATATTTT. It encodes CASSLRVGVRTIYF.

This sequence joins TRBV9 and TRBJ1-3; the D is unclear. This CDR3 contains 15 residues. Trimming took off 4 bases at V and 0 bases at J, with 11 bases between the two ends. The germline V gene encodes CDR1 SGDLS and CDR2 YYNGEE. This chain's CDR3 is CASSLDGDSGNTIYF. CDR3 bases: TGTGCCAGCAGCTTGGACGGAGACTCTGGAAACACCATATATTTT.

The chain links TRBV19 to TRBJ2-1, with 10 bases lining up with TRBD1. The CDR3 length is 18 residues. Germline-derived CDR1 and CDR2 are LNHDA and SQIVND (reference sequence). V lost 0 bases to trimming and J lost 7 bases; unmatched junction nucleotides: 12. The CDR3 sequence: CASSIDLFRTGGGNEQFF. The CDR3 DNA sequence: TGTGCCAGTAGTATAGATCTTTTTAGGACAGGGGGTGGAAATGAGCAGTTCTTC.

The V gene is TRBV7-2, the J gene TRBJ2-1, with no clear D. CDR3 size: 15 residues. Deletions cut 5 bases from V and 6 bases from J, with 17 bases between. Germline V gives CDR1 SGHTA, CDR2 FQGNSA. CDR3 in amino acids: CASSSPGPGPNEQFF. CDR3 DNA: TGTGCCAGCAGCAGTCCGGGTCCTGGGCCCAATGAGCAGTTCTTC. The variable domain in full, with the rest retrieved from reference TRBV7-2 and TRBJ2-1, is GAGVSQSPSNKVTEKGKDVELRCDPISGHTALYWYRQSLGQGLEFLIYFQGNSAPDKSGLPSDRFSAERTGGSVSTLTIQRTQQEDSAVYLCASSSPGPGPNEQFFGPGTRLTVL.

This rearrangement joins TRBV2 to TRBJ2-7, with TRBD1 as a possible D gene (5 bases). The CDR3 spans 14 residues. CDR1 SNHLY and CDR2 FYNNEI come from the germline V gene. Trimming removed 4 bases from V and 0 bases from J, with 10 bases in between. The CDR3, as DNA: TGTGCCAGCAGTGCAGGGTTGCGCTCCTACGAGCAGTACTTC. Translated, it gives CASSAGLRSYEQYF.

The sample holds a few counts of this clone. The genes are TRBV2 and TRBJ2-3; 13 bases are a match to TRBD2. The CDR3 has 15 amino acids. The trim removed 8 bases at V and 3 bases at J, leaving 5 bases unmatched. Germline V gives CDR1 SNHLY, CDR2 FYNNEI. The CDR3 reads CASAVLAGGTDTQYF. CDR3 bases: TGTGCCAGCGCCGTACTAGCGGGAGGGACAGATACGCAGTATTTT. The complete variable domain, with remaining parts taken from reference TRBV2 and TRBJ2-3, reads EPEVTQTPSHQVTQMGQEVILRCVPISNHLYFYWYRQILGQKVEFLVSFYNNEISEKSEIFDDQFSVERPDGSNFTLKIRSTKLEDSAMYFCASAVLAGGTDTQYFGPGTRLTVL.

CDR3 DNA sequence: TGTGCCAGCAGCTTAGCGGCTAGCGGGAGGGCGTCGGAGACCCAGTACTTC. Amino acid sequence: CASSLAASGRASETQYF. The chain couples TRBV11-2 to TRBJ2-5; 12 bases agree with TRBD2. CDR3 length: 17 amino acids. The J segment lost 5 bases and the V segment lost 1 base, leaving 8 bases of the junction unmatched. CDR1 and CDR2 (germline): SGHAT, FQNNGV.

Comment on this clone: Other DNA sequences of this sample code for an identical CDR3. The chain is built from TRBV7-2 and TRBJ2-5; 7 bases match TRBD2. The CDR3 totals 14 residues. Trimming removed 0 bases from V and 2 bases from J; junction bases left unmatched: 0. CDR1 and CDR2 from the germline V gene are SGHTA and FQGNSA. DNA for the CDR3: TGTGCCAGCAGCTTAGCGGGGGGGCAAGAGACCCAGTACTTC. Residues: CASSLAGGQETQYF.

This rearrangement joins TRBV18 to TRBJ2-1, with TRBD2 matching 12 bases. Trimming removed 5 bases from V and 1 base from J; junction bases left unmatched: 15. The germline CDR1 and CDR2 sequences are KGHSH and LQKENI. The CDR3 is 20 amino acids. The CDR3 DNA is TGTGCCAGCTCATCCCGACTAGCGGGGGTGGTTTCGGGGTCCTACAATGAGCAGTTCTTC. It yields the protein CASSSRLAGVVSGSYNEQFF.

This rearrangement joins TRBV19 to TRBJ1-2; D possibly corresponds to TRBD1 (5 bases). The germline CDR1 and CDR2 sequences are LNHDA and SQIVND (reference sequence). CDR3 length: 15 residues. V was trimmed by 5 bases and J by 1 base, leaving 14 bases between them. In nucleotides, the CDR3 is TGTGCCAGTAGTCGGCTTCGGGGGGTTAACTATGGCTACACCTTC. Translating it yields CASSRLRGVNYGYTF.

V gene TRBV7-6 combines with J gene TRBJ1-6; D unclear. CDR3 length equals 15 residues. CDR1 SGHVS and CDR2 FNYEAQ come from the germline V gene. V was clipped by 1 base and J by 0 bases, with 4 bases between them. The DNA of the CDR3 is TGTGCCAGCAGCTTAGAGGACTCCTATAATTCACCCCTCCACTTT. As protein: CASSLEDSYNSPLHF.

V gene TRBV5-6 combines with J gene TRBJ2-4; D is unresolved. The CDR3 length is 14 residues. CDR1 is SGHDT, CDR2 YYEEEE, per germline. V lost 4 bases and J lost 0, with 8 bases in between. CDR3 coding DNA: TGTGCCAGCAGCCTGTACGGAGCCAAAAACATTCAGTACTTC. Translated: CASSLYGAKNIQYF.

The chain joins TRBV11-2 to TRBJ2-2; 15 nucleotides align to TRBD2. The CDR3 is 15 amino acids. Looked up from germline, CDR1 is SGHAT and CDR2 is FQNNGV. The trim removed 5 bases at V and 6 bases at J, leaving 1 base unmatched. CDR3 protein: CASSRTSGGAGELFF. CDR3 in DNA: TGTGCCAGCAGCCGGACTAGCGGGGGGGCCGGGGAGCTGTTTTTT.

The chain carries TRBV15 and TRBJ2-3, with 8 nucleotides matching TRBD2. This CDR3 contains 14 residues. The germline V gene has CDR1 LNHNV and CDR2 YYDKDF (reference sequence). Trimming cost V 2 bases and J 4 bases; bases outside gene matches: 2. The CDR3 region has the DNA TGTGCCACCAGCAGACTAGCGGGCCCAGATACGCAGTATTTT. Its protein is CATSRLAGPDTQYF.

This sequence joins TRBV7-2 and TRBJ2-7; D possibly uses TRBD1 or TRBD2 (5 bases each). V lost 5 bases, J lost 3 bases, and 11 bases lay in between. Germline V gene data show CDR1 as SGHTA and CDR2 as FQGNSA. The CDR3 runs 13 residues. CDR3 in DNA: TGTGCCAGCAGCCCGGGGCCGCTCTACGAGCAGTACTTC. Translation: CASSPGPLYEQYF.

This clone was recorded only once. The J gene is TRBJ2-1, the V gene TRBV30; 8 nucleotides agree with TRBD2. The CDR3 sequence is 15 residues long. CDR1 and CDR2 from the germline V gene are GTSNPN and SVGIG (reference sequence). V gave up 5 bases and J gave up 3 bases; unmatched junction bases: 9. CDR3 residues: CAWDLGGAGYNEQFF. The CDR3 nucleotides are TGTGCCTGGGATCTCGGGGGGGCCGGCTACAATGAGCAGTTCTTC. Full variable domain (rest looked up from reference TRBV30 and TRBJ2-1): SQTIHQWPATLVQPVGSPLSLECTVEGTSNPNLYWYRQAAGRGLQLLFYSVGIGQISSEVPQNLSASRPQDRQFILSSKKLLLSDSGFYLCAWDLGGAGYNEQFFGPGTRLTVL.

The chain has TRBV10-2 and TRBJ2-1; the D is unclear. The CDR3 is made up of 15 amino acids. CDR1 and CDR2 from the germline V gene are WSHSY and SAAADI. V lost 2 bases and J lost 5, with 13 bases in between. CDR3: CASSEPRTSNNEQFF. The CDR3 DNA reads TGCGCCAGCAGTGAGCCCCGCACAAGCAACAATGAGCAGTTCTTC.

V usage is TRBV28 and J usage is TRBJ2-7; D is possibly TRBD1 (6 bases). The ends were cut back, 6 bases at V and 2 bases at J, with 17 bases in the middle. Germline lookup yields CDR1 MDHEN and CDR2 SYDVKM. The CDR3 has 15 residues. The CDR3 region is CASRRTLQGTYEQYF. As DNA, the CDR3 is TGTGCCAGCAGGCGAACCTTACAGGGAACCTACGAGCAGTACTTC.

This chain connects TRBV6-6 to TRBJ1-1, with D hard to call. Per the germline V gene, CDR1 is MNHNY and CDR2 is SVGAGI (reference sequence). This CDR3 contains 14 residues. V gave up 6 bases and J gave up 3 bases, with 14 bases separating them. CDR3 nucleotides: TGTGCCAGCAGCTATAACGAAATTTACACTGAAGCTTTCTTT. Translation gives CASSYNEIYTEAFF.

The chain has TRBV7-2 and TRBJ1-5; 9 bases are a match to TRBD1. The CDR3 consists of 15 residues. The germline V gene has CDR1 SGHTA and CDR2 FQGNSA. With 4 bases clipped from V and 5 bases from J, the junction kept 6 bases outside the gene matches. CDR3 coding DNA: TGTGCCAGCAGCTCGGGACAGGGAGACGATCAGCCCCAGCATTTT. The encoded protein is CASSSGQGDDQPQHF.

This clone was recorded a few times. V and J are TRBV7-3 and TRBJ1-1; TRBD1 might be the D (5 bases). V was clipped by 4 bases and J by 5 bases, with 14 bases between them. Germline CDR1 is SGHTA and CDR2 is FQGTGA. This CDR3 is built from 14 residues. This CDR3 reads CASSSLGVGTEAFF. CDR3 nucleotide sequence: TGTGCCAGCAGCTCACTAGGGGTTGGGACTGAAGCTTTCTTT.

The chain is built from TRBV5-5 and TRBJ2-7; D is undetermined. CDR3 length equals 12 residues. The germline gives CDR1 SGHKS, CDR2 YYEKEE (reference sequence). Trimming shortened V by 0 bases and J by 6 bases, and 7 bases separated the two germline ends. CDR3 protein: CASSLGAIEQYF. CDR3 nucleotide sequence: TGTGCCAGCAGCTTGGGGGCAATCGAGCAGTACTTC.

This CDR3 is CASSQGTSGEYNEQFF. CDR3 sequence (DNA): TGTGCCAGCAGCCAGGGGACTAGCGGGGAGTACAATGAGCAGTTCTTC. The rearrangement joins TRBV4-2 to TRBJ2-1, with 13 bases lining up with TRBD2. Germline CDR1 and CDR2: LGHNA and YNFKEQ. The CDR3 is made up of 16 amino acids. The ends lost 3 bases at V and 4 bases at J; junction bases unmatched: 3.

The DNA of the CDR3 is TGCGCCAGCAGCTTGGTCAACAGCTTCCGAAACTATGGCTACACCTTC. Its translation: CASSLVNSFRNYGYTF. The chain recombines TRBV5-1 with TRBJ1-2; D remains ambiguous. V was trimmed by 0 bases and J by 2 bases, leaving 14 bases between them. CDR1 is SGHRS and CDR2 is YFSETQ in the germline V gene. The CDR3 is made up of 16 amino acids.

The V gene is TRBV9, the J gene TRBJ2-3, with 10 bases lining up with TRBD2. Unmatched junction bases numbered 9, after V lost 0 bases and J lost 2 bases. The CDR3 is made up of 18 amino acids. Germline CDR1 reads SGDLS; CDR2 reads YYNGEE. The CDR3 sequence: CASSVGLAGVGVTDTQYF. In DNA, the CDR3 is TGTGCCAGCAGCGTAGGGCTAGCGGGAGTTGGGGTCACAGATACGCAGTATTTT.

The chain joins TRBV5-1 to TRBJ1-2; D is ambiguous. Trimming took off 4 bases at V and 1 base at J, with 17 bases between the two ends. This CDR3 region has 16 residues. From germline, CDR1 is SGHRS and CDR2 YFSETQ. This CDR3 reads CASSRQRFAGNYGYTF. The CDR3 region has the DNA TGCGCCAGCAGCCGACAACGATTTGCGGGTAACTATGGCTACACCTTC.